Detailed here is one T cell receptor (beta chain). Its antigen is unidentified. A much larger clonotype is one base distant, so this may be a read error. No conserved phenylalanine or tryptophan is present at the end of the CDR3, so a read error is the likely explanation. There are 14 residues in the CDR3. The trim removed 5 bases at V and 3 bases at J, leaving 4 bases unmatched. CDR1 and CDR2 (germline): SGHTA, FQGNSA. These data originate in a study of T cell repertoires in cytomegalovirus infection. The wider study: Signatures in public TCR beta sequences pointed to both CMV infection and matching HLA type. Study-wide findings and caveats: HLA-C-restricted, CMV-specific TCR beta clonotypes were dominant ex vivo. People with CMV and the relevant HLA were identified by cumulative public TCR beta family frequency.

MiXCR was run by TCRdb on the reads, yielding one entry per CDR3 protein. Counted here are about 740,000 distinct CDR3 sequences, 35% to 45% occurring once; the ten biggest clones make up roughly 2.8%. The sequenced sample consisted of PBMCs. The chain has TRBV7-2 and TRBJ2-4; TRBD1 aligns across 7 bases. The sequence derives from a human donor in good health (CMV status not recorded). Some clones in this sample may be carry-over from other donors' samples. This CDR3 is CASSLRQGKNIQYL. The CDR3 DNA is TGTGCCAGCAGCCTGAGACAGGGCAAAAACATTCAGTACTTA.